Each of the 32 T cell receptor beta chains below was sequenced from the same sample in a study of tumor-infiltrating lymphocytes in primary liver carcinoma. Unsorted bulk tissue of roughly 19-30 mg yielded co-extracted RNA and DNA. Synthesis of TCR beta cDNA was carried out from 500 ng total RNA with a constant-region primer. Three nested multiplex PCR rounds, a slightly modified ARM-PCR method, built the TCR beta libraries. It was with TRBV1-TRBV30 forward primers and a C-beta reverse primer that the first two PCR rounds were run, at roughly 11 cycles each. MiXCR was run by TCRdb on the multiplex PCR reads, yielding one entry per CDR3 protein. The data show approximately 190,000 distinct CDR3 sequences, 70% to 90% seen once. The sequenced sample was tumor tissue from primary liver carcinoma. The receptors shown here come from a middle-aged man with primary liver carcinoma and hepatitis B virus infection.

A remark on this clonotype: A junction boundary mismatches the germline segment, possibly from a read error. The chain recombines TRBV12-3 or TRBV12-4 with TRBJ1-4; no firm D call. The CDR3 has 12 amino acids. CDR3 region: CANTYRNEKLFF. The CDR3, as DNA: TGTGCCAACACTTATAGAAATGAAAAATTGTTTTTT.

Concerning this clonotype itself: A read error may explain this, as a much larger clone is one base away. The V call is TRBV30, the J call TRBJ2-1; maybe TRBD2 (6 bases). Germline V gene lookup returns CDR1 GTSNPN and CDR2 SVGIG (reference sequence). The CDR3 sequence is 16 residues long. The V end lost 2 bases, the J end lost 2 bases, and 16 bases lay between the germline ends. CDR3 in amino acids: CAWSRLGGRTYNEQFF. CDR3 bases: TGTGCCTGGAGTCGACTAGGAGGTAGGACCTACAATGAGCAGTTCTTC. Using reference TRBV30 and TRBJ2-1 for the parts outside the CDR3, the full variable domain is SQTIHQWPATLVQPVGSPLSLECTVEGTSNPNLYWYRQAAGRGLQLLFYSVGIGQISSEVPQNLSASRPQDRQFILSSKKLLLSDSGFYLCAWSRLGGRTYNEQFFGPGTRLTVL.

This clonotype was seen just once. The junction differs from germline at one of its ends, possibly a read error. The chain recombines TRBV4-3 with TRBJ2-5, with TRBD2 matching over 11 bases. This CDR3 is 17 amino acids long. Germline V gene data show CDR1 as LGHNA and CDR2 as YSLEER. As DNA, the CDR3 is TGTGCCAGCAGCCGAGCGTCTAGCGGGAGGACTGGTGAGACCCAATACTTC. Its translation: CASSRASSGRTGETQYF.

This chain joins TRBV6-6 and TRBJ2-1; a possible D gene is TRBD2 (6 bases). Looked up from germline, CDR1 is MNHNY and CDR2 is SVGAGI (reference sequence). With 4 bases removed from V and 9 bases from J, the gap between germline ends came to 19 bases. CDR3 length: 15 residues. CDR3 in DNA: TGTGCCAGCAGTTTGACTAACCTGGTGGGGGGTGAGCAGTTCTTC. Its translation is CASSLTNLVGGEQFF.

This clonotype was recorded only once. One end of the junction fails to match germline, which may point to a read error. This chain joins TRBV7-8 and TRBJ2-1, with TRBD2 matching 7 bases. Per the germline V gene, CDR1 is SGHVS and CDR2 is FQNEAQ. This CDR3 is 15 amino acids long. The CDR3 region is CTSSPSGMGDNEQFF. The CDR3 nucleotides read TGTACCAGCTCTCCCAGCGGGATGGGCGACAATGAGCAGTTTTTC.

In the case of this clonotype: With a much larger clone just one base away, this may be a read error. The CDR3 reads CAISESERDIYEQYF. The DNA of the CDR3 is TGTGCCATCAGTGAGTCGGAACGGGACATCTACGAGCAGTACTTC. The chain combines TRBV10-3 with TRBJ2-7; D is perhaps TRBD1 (6 bases). The CDR3 is 15 residues long. Deletions cut 0 bases from V and 3 bases from J, with 12 bases between. CDR1 is ENHRY and CDR2 is SYGVKD in the germline V gene.

Worth noting for this clonotype: A much larger clonotype is one base distant, so this may be a read error. The chain recombines TRBV7-9 with TRBJ2-3; D uncertain. V gave up 2 bases and J gave up 3 bases, with 12 bases separating them. CDR3 length equals 15 residues. Germline V gives CDR1 SEHNR, CDR2 FQNEAQ (reference sequence). The CDR3 DNA follows: TGTGCCAGCAGCTTAAATTCAGTGGGAACAGATACGCAGTATTTT. This sequence encodes CASSLNSVGTDTQYF.

As concerns this clonotype: The junction and the germline gene differ at one end; a read error may be behind it. The chain recombines TRBV6-5 with TRBJ2-7; 13 bases match TRBD2. The germline CDR1 and CDR2 sequences are MNHEY and SVGAGI. The CDR3 runs to 15 residues. CDR3 sequence (DNA): TGTACCAGCAGTTGGACTAGCGGGAGCCCCTACGAGCAGTACTTC. Its protein is CTSSWTSGSPYEQYF.

This clonotype was recorded at least ten times. The chain links TRBV5-1 to TRBJ2-7; either TRBD1 or TRBD2 may supply D (6 bases each). The CDR3 runs to 15 residues. The germline V gene encodes CDR1 SGHRS and CDR2 YFSETQ. V gave up 0 bases and J gave up 3 bases, with 13 bases separating them. The DNA for the CDR3 is TGCGCCAGCAGCTTGGTTCCGGGGGCGAACTACGAGCAGTACTTC. It specifies CASSLVPGANYEQYF.

Points on this clonotype: The conserved final phenylalanine or tryptophan is absent from the CDR3, which likely points to a read error. The DNA is left out, because the CDR3 cannot be placed on it with certainty; the CDR3 is given as TCRdb lists it. This chain connects TRBV4-3 to TRBJ2-5; the table assigns TRBD2, which was not confirmed against the DNA. Both ends counted, the CDR3 spans 17 residues. Germline V gene sequence: CDR1 LGHNA, CDR2 YSLEER. CDR3 sequence: CASSQAASGSTGETQNL.

Turning to this clonotype: Compared with germline, one end of the junction differs, possibly owing to a read error. The chain is built from TRBV2 and TRBJ2-5; 10 bases are a match to TRBD2. Per the germline V gene, CDR1 is SNHLY and CDR2 is FYNNEI. The CDR3 consists of 12 residues. CDR3 region: CASSEVGSGRAF. The CDR3 bases are TGTGCCAGCAGTGAAGTGGGCAGCGGGAGGGCTTTC.

Of note for this clonotype: The conserved final phenylalanine or tryptophan is absent from the CDR3, which likely points to a read error. The V and J genes are TRBV10-3 and TRBJ1-1; D might be TRBD1 (6 bases). The CDR3 extends over 13 amino acids. The V and J ends lost 7 bases and 4 bases respectively, with 13 bases between them. CDR1 is ENHRY, CDR2 SYGVKD, per germline. The CDR3 DNA reads TGTGCCATCAACCAGGGGCCGAGCACTGAAGCTTTCCTT. It is translated as CAINQGPSTEAFL.

A remark on this clonotype: A much larger clonotype is one base distant, so this may be a read error. The chain has TRBV2 and TRBJ1-4, with TRBD1 identical over 8 bases. The CDR3 is made up of 14 amino acids. Germline V gene data show CDR1 as SNHLY and CDR2 as FYNNEI. CDR3 in amino acids: CASRDRVGSEKLLF. In DNA, the CDR3 is TGTGCCAGCAGGGACAGGGTCGGAAGTGAAAAACTGTTGTTT.

As concerns this clonotype: One end of the junction fails to match germline, which may point to a read error. V and J are TRBV11-2 and TRBJ1-1; D is perhaps TRBD1 (5 bases). The germline V gene has CDR1 SGHAT and CDR2 FQNNGV. The CDR3 sequence is 17 residues long. The DNA of the CDR3 is TGTGTCAGCAGCTTAGTGGGGGTCGGCAGCATGAACACTGAAGCTTTCTTT. This encodes CVSSLVGVGSMNTEAFF.

As to this clonotype: A junction boundary mismatches the germline segment, possibly from a read error. The chain combines TRBV5-1 with TRBJ2-1; 7 bases are a match to TRBD1. The CDR3 spans 14 residues. The germline CDR1 and CDR2 sequences are SGHRS and YFSETQ. CDR3 sequence (DNA): TGCGCCAACAGCTTGGGGACAGCCTATGGTGAGCAGTTCTTC. Translating it yields CANSLGTAYGEQFF.

As concerns this clonotype: Relative to the germline gene, one junction end is altered; a read error may explain this. The V and J genes are TRBV11-2 and TRBJ1-2; no clear D. The CDR3 spans 13 residues. Germline CDR1 reads SGHAT; CDR2 reads FQNNGV. The CDR3 is CVSSLNGNYGYTF. The CDR3 DNA sequence: TGTGTCAGCAGCTTGAATGGAAACTATGGCTACACCTTC.

The chain has TRBV5-5 and TRBJ2-3; D is uncertain. V was pared by 2 bases and J by 4 bases, with 14 bases between. This CDR3 is built from 15 residues. The germline gives CDR1 SGHKS, CDR2 YYEKEE (reference sequence). CDR3 nucleotide sequence: TGTGCCAGCAGCTTAACCGGGCGGCACCCAGATACGCAGTATTTT. This sequence encodes CASSLTGRHPDTQYF.

Of note for this clonotype: At one end, the junction sequence differs from germline, possibly due to a read error. The chain combines TRBV7-8 with TRBJ2-4; a possible D gene is TRBD2 (5 bases). This CDR3 has 15 amino acids. Looked up from germline, CDR1 is SGHVS and CDR2 is FQNEAQ. The DNA of the CDR3 is TGTGCCATTTTGGGTTCGAAAGGAGGCAAGAACATTGAGTACTTC. Translation gives CAILGSKGGKNIEYF. Based on the CDR3 plus reference TRBV7-8 and TRBJ2-4, the full variable domain is GAGVSQSPRYKVAKRGQDVALRCDPISGHVSLFWYQQALGQGPEFLTYFQNEAQLDKSGLPSDRFFAERPEGSVSTLKIQRTQQEDSAVYLCAILGSKGGKNIEYFGAGTRLSVL.

Of note for this clonotype: At one of its ends the junction is not consistent with the germline gene, which may arise from a read error. The chain joins TRBV12-3 or TRBV12-4 to TRBJ1-5, with D hard to call. The CDR3 runs 15 residues. Here the CDR3 DNA reads TGTGTCAGCACTCGAGGCACCGCATTAAATCAGCCTCAGCATTTT. It is translated as CVSTRGTALNQPQHF.

J is TRBJ2-7 and V is TRBV11-2, with 7 positions matching TRBD2. The CDR3 covers 16 residues. Germline-derived CDR1 and CDR2 are SGHAT and FQNNGV. With 10 bases clipped from V and 4 bases from J, the junction kept 19 bases outside the gene matches. This CDR3 reads CANSSLLAGVIYEQYF. CDR3 nucleotides: TGTGCCAATAGCTCCCTTCTCGCGGGAGTGATATACGAGCAGTACTTC.

On this clonotype: Its ends do not fully match the called genes, so a read error is possible. The rearrangement uses TRBV12-3 or TRBV12-4 and TRBJ2-3, with D possibly matching TRBD2 (7 bases). The CDR3 sequence is 15 residues long. The CDR3 DNA reads as TGTGCCAGCAGGGTAGAGGGAGGGAGGACAGATATGCAGTATTTT. Its protein is CASRVEGGRTDMQYF.

Points on this clonotype: At one boundary the junction diverges from the germline segment, which might be a read error. The V and J genes are TRBV12-3 or TRBV12-4 and TRBJ1-5; D unresolved. The length of the CDR3 is 14 residues. The CDR3 bases are TGTGTCAGCAACCGGTTTGGAGGAAATCAGCTCCAGCATTTT. This codes for CVSNRFGGNQLQHF.

Comment on this clonotype: This may be a read error: a much more frequent sequence differs by one nucleotide. The genes are TRBV30 and TRBJ1-1; 7 bases align to TRBD1. The J segment lost 4 bases and the V segment lost 1 base, leaving 9 bases of the junction unmatched. The germline V gene has CDR1 GTSNPN and CDR2 SVGIG (reference sequence). CDR3 size: 15 residues. The CDR3: CAWSGQGVVSTEAFF. Written as DNA, the CDR3 is TGTGCCTGGAGTGGCCAGGGGGTGGTGAGCACTGAAGCTTTCTTT.

Worth noting for this clonotype: A junction end diverges from the germline sequence, so it may reflect a read error. The chain employs TRBV29-1 and TRBJ1-5; a possible D gene is TRBD1 (6 bases). CDR1 is SQVTM, CDR2 ANQGSEA, per germline. CDR3 length: 13 residues. CDR3 sequence reads: CGAGGGANQPQLF. In DNA form, the CDR3 reads TGCGGCGCTGGAGGGGGAGCGAATCAGCCCCAGCTTTTT. The full variable domain, completed using reference TRBV29-1 and TRBJ1-5, is SAVISQKPSRDICQRGTSLTIQCQVDSQVTMMFWYRQQPGQSLTLIATANQGSEATYESGFVIDKFPISRPNLTFSTLTVSNMSPEDSSIYLCGAGGGANQPQLFGDGTRLSIL.

To note about this clonotype: At one end the junction does not follow the germline gene, possibly because of a read error. The gene calls are TRBV10-3 and TRBJ2-3; D might be TRBD1 or TRBD2, each matching 5 bases. The CDR3 contains 14 residues. Germline loops: CDR1 ENHRY, CDR2 SYGVKD. The CDR3 DNA reads as TGTGACATCAGTATAGGACAAACCCGGGATACGCAGTATTTC. Translated, it gives CDISIGQTRDTQYF.

This clonotype is medium-sized within its sample. The CDR3 reads CAISESTGQPQHF. The CDR3 region has the DNA TGTGCCATCAGTGAGTCGACAGGTCAGCCCCAGCATTTT. The chain couples TRBV10-3 to TRBJ1-5; tentatively, D is TRBD1 (6 bases). Germline V gene lookup returns CDR1 ENHRY and CDR2 SYGVKD. The CDR3 consists of 13 residues. The germline V and J ends were trimmed by 0 bases and 6 bases, with 6 bases remaining between them.

This clonotype was found many times. This chain links TRBV5-1 with TRBJ2-5; D call uncertain. There are 13 residues in the CDR3. Trimming cost V 4 bases and J 4 bases, with 11 bases left between them. The V gene's germline CDR1 is SGHRS and CDR2 YFSETQ. CDR3 DNA: TGCGCCAGCAGCGACGGAAGCCGAGAGACCCAGTACTTC. It specifies CASSDGSRETQYF.

This clonotype was seen once. The chain employs TRBV29-1 and TRBJ2-7; D remains ambiguous. The CDR3 contains 13 residues. The germline V gene has CDR1 SQVTM and CDR2 ANQGSEA. The V gene lost 6 bases and the J gene lost 5 bases, with 17 bases spanning the gap. The CDR3 nucleotides read TGCAGCGTCGATAGAGAGTATGTCGACGAGCAGTACGTC. Translating it yields CSVDREYVDEQYV.

On this clonotype: The conserved phenylalanine or tryptophan is not found at the CDR3 terminus, so this likely reflects a read error. The V gene is TRBV7-9, the J gene TRBJ2-3; D may be TRBD2 (6 bases). V was trimmed by 10 bases and J by 4 bases, leaving 21 bases between them. The germline gives CDR1 SEHNR, CDR2 FQNEAQ (reference sequence). The CDR3 has 15 amino acids. The CDR3 DNA reads TGTGCCAACAGTTCTTCCTGGGGGACTTCAGATACGCAGTATTCT. Its protein product is CANSSSWGTSDTQYS.

V is TRBV19 and J is TRBJ2-4; D is possibly TRBD2 (6 bases). V lost 7 bases to trimming and J lost 0 bases, with 16 bases between them. The germline CDR1 and CDR2 sequences are LNHDA and SQIVND (reference sequence). CDR3 length equals 16 residues. CDR3: CASNIHGGVAKNIQYF. CDR3 nucleotides: TGTGCCAGTAATATCCACGGCGGGGTAGCCAAAAACATTCAGTACTTC. Complete variable domain (other parts from reference TRBV19 and TRBJ2-4): DGGITQSPKYLFRKEGQNVTLSCEQNLNHDAMYWYRQDPGQGLRLIYYSQIVNDFQKGDIAEGYSVSREKKESFPLTVTSAQKNPTAFYLCASNIHGGVAKNIQYFGAGTRLSVL.

This clonotype was found once. At one end, the junction sequence differs from germline, possibly due to a read error. V is TRBV4-2 and J is TRBJ1-2; 11 nucleotides agree with TRBD1. The germline V gene has CDR1 LGHNA and CDR2 YNFKEQ. The CDR3 covers 17 residues. CDR3 sequence: CASSQVRTGGAAKGYTF. As DNA, the CDR3 is TGTGCCAGCAGTCAAGTAAGGACAGGGGGCGCAGCGAAGGGCTACACCTTC.

Remarks on this clonotype: A much bigger clone sits one base away, suggesting this may be a read error. The chain uses TRBV28 and TRBJ1-1; TRBD1 matches 7 bases. CDR3 size: 18 residues. With 1 base clipped from V and 0 bases from J, the junction kept 11 bases outside the gene matches. Looked up from germline, CDR1 is MDHEN and CDR2 is SYDVKM. The CDR3 region has the DNA TGTGCCAGCAGTTTATCTCCGGGGACAGCGGTGATGAACACTGAAGCTTTCTTT. Protein product: CASSLSPGTAVMNTEAFF. The full variable domain, completed using reference TRBV28 and TRBJ1-1, is DVKVTQSSRYLVKRTGEKVFLECVQDMDHENMFWYRQDPGLGLRLIYFSYDVKMKEKGDIPEGYSVSREKKERFSLILESASTNQTSMYLCASSLSPGTAVMNTEAFFGQGTRLTVV.